What follows are 30 T cell receptor beta chains derived from one specimen sequenced in a study of Graves' ophthalmopathy and Graves' hyperthyroidism. Beta-chain TCR CDR3 regions were amplified from RNA transcripts. An initial RT-PCR round employing HTBI primers preceded a second-round multiplex PCR. Via MiXCR, TCRdb re-called the multiplex PCR reads, giving one row per CDR3 protein. The data contain 300,000 to 350,000 distinct CDR3 sequences, roughly 15% of them singletons. The sample taken for sequencing was peripheral blood. These receptor sequences come from an adult man with Graves' ophthalmopathy.

The sample holds many counts of this clonotype. The chain carries TRBV6-1 and TRBJ2-7; the D gene is possibly TRBD1 (5 bases). The CDR3 has 14 residues. Trimming cost V 7 bases and J 0 bases, with 13 bases left between them. Looked up from germline, CDR1 is MNHNS and CDR2 is SASEGT. The chain's CDR3 is CASTMGRSSYEQYF. The DNA for the CDR3 is TGTGCCAGCACCATGGGGCGGAGCTCCTACGAGCAGTACTTC.

This clonotype was picked up many times. The CDR3 sequence: CASRDTGGEQYF. CDR3 nucleotides: TGTGCCAGCAGAGACACAGGTGGCGAGCAGTACTTC. The chain is built from TRBV2 and TRBJ2-7; D perhaps matches TRBD1 (5 bases). This CDR3 has 12 amino acids. With 6 bases removed from V and 6 bases from J, the gap between germline ends came to 12 bases. Germline assignment: CDR1 SNHLY and CDR2 FYNNEI.

This clonotype was seen at least ten times. The rearrangement uses TRBV7-8 and TRBJ2-7; D remains unclear. The V and J ends lost 7 bases and 2 bases respectively, with 21 bases between them. This CDR3 region has 16 residues. The germline gives CDR1 SGHVS, CDR2 FQNEAQ. CDR3 bases: TGTGCCAGCACCAAACTCCAGACAATCGCCCCCTACGAGCAGTACTTC. It specifies CASTKLQTIAPYEQYF.

This chain connects TRBV6-1 to TRBJ2-7; a possible D gene is TRBD1 (6 bases). The germline CDR1 and CDR2 sequences are MNHNS and SASEGT. The CDR3 extends over 11 amino acids. The germline V and J ends were trimmed by 9 bases and 6 bases, with 12 bases remaining between them. CDR3 region: CASYRAGEQYF. Here the CDR3 DNA reads TGTGCCAGTTACAGGGCCGGCGAGCAGTACTTC.

This clonotype occurred many times. This sequence joins TRBV5-1 and TRBJ1-1; 9 bases agree with TRBD1. Trimming at V came to 0 bases and at J to 1 base, leaving 10 bases not matched to a gene. Germline-derived CDR1 and CDR2 are SGHRS and YFSETQ. The CDR3 totals 18 residues. In nucleotides, the CDR3 is TGCGCCAGCAGCTTGGCCATCGGACAGGGGAGGGGGAACACTGAAGCTTTCTTT. Translation: CASSLAIGQGRGNTEAFF.

This clonotype showed up many times. The rearrangement uses TRBV15 and TRBJ1-2; 8 bases fit TRBD1. Per the germline V gene, CDR1 is LNHNV and CDR2 is YYDKDF (reference sequence). The CDR3 runs to 14 residues. The trim removed 3 bases at V and 9 bases at J, leaving 9 bases unmatched. CDR3 in DNA: TGTGCCACCAGCAGTCAACAGGGGGTTGGGAGCTACACCTTC. Residues: CATSSQQGVGSYTF.

This clonotype was observed at least ten times. The V call is TRBV5-6, the J call TRBJ2-5; D ambiguous. The CDR3 covers 16 residues. Trimming cost V 3 bases and J 3 bases, with 18 bases left between them. Germline CDR1 reads SGHDT; CDR2 reads YYEEEE. The CDR3 loop is CASSYTLLDGKETQYF. CDR3 bases: TGTGCCAGCAGCTACACCCTCCTAGACGGCAAAGAGACCCAGTACTTC.

A word on this clonotype: Sequence at one end of the junction differs from germline and may be a read error. The chain couples TRBV7-9 to TRBJ2-5; D call uncertain. The germline V gene has CDR1 SEHNR and CDR2 FQNEAQ (reference sequence). The CDR3 totals 14 residues. The chain's CDR3 is CAGSLKRDQETQYF. Written as DNA, the CDR3 is TGTGCCGGCAGCTTAAAAAGGGATCAAGAGACCCAGTACTTC.

The CDR3 DNA reads as TGTGCCAGCAGTTATGGGACTAGCGGCCCCGGGGAGCTGTTTTTT. It codes for CASSYGTSGPGELFF. The V and J genes are TRBV6-2 or TRBV6-3 and TRBJ2-2; 11 nucleotides line up with TRBD2. Germline CDR1 MNHEY, CDR2 SVGEGT. This CDR3 comprises 15 residues. With V trimmed by 3 bases and J by 6 bases, 3 bases remained unmatched.

In this sample, this clonotype turned up many times. The chain links TRBV28 to TRBJ1-5; D might be TRBD1 (5 bases). Germline V gene sequence: CDR1 MDHEN, CDR2 SYDVKM. Deletions cut 3 bases from V and 9 bases from J, with 9 bases between. This CDR3 region has 12 residues. The CDR3 DNA sequence: TGTGCCAGCAGTTTGGGGGGTTGGCCCCAGCATTTT. This gives the protein CASSLGGWPQHF. The whole variable domain, remainder taken from reference TRBV28 and TRBJ1-5, is DVKVTQSSRYLVKRTGEKVFLECVQDMDHENMFWYRQDPGLGLRLIYFSYDVKMKEKGDIPEGYSVSREKKERFSLILESASTNQTSMYLCASSLGGWPQHFGDGTRLSIL.

This clonotype was seen repeatedly, ten times or more. This rearrangement joins TRBV11-2 to TRBJ2-7; D is uncertain. V was clipped by 5 bases and J by 3 bases, with 14 bases between them. The CDR3 consists of 14 residues. The V gene's germline CDR1 is SGHAT and CDR2 FQNNGV. CDR3 residues: CASSPRTDYYEQYF. The CDR3 DNA sequence: TGTGCCAGCAGCCCCAGGACGGATTACTACGAGCAGTACTTC.

The rearrangement links TRBV27 to TRBJ1-1, with D tentatively TRBD1 (5 bases). In germline, CDR1 is MNHEY, CDR2 SMNVEV (reference sequence). The V and J ends lost 6 bases and 6 bases respectively, with 17 bases between them. This CDR3 region has 14 residues. The DNA of the CDR3 is TGTGCCAGCAGACGGGGTCTGGGGCCCCCTGAAGCTTTCTTT. Translation gives CASRRGLGPPEAFF.

This clonotype was counted many times. The V call is TRBV6-2 or TRBV6-3, the J call TRBJ2-7; a possible D gene is TRBD1 (6 bases). Germline V lookup: CDR1 MNHEY, CDR2 SVGEGT. Trimming removed 4 bases from V and 4 bases from J, with 11 bases in between. The CDR3 covers 13 residues. The CDR3, as DNA: TGTGCCAGCAGTTTACAGGGACGGTACGAGCAGTACTTC. Encoded protein: CASSLQGRYEQYF.

This clonotype was seen at least ten times. This sequence joins TRBV5-1 and TRBJ1-1; D may be TRBD1 (5 bases). V was trimmed by 3 bases and J by 1 base, leaving 16 bases between them. Germline loops: CDR1 SGHRS, CDR2 YFSETQ. The CDR3 totals 16 residues. CDR3 sequence reads: CASSSRRDGGNTEAFF. The CDR3 region has the DNA TGCGCCAGCAGCTCACGACGTGATGGGGGGAACACTGAAGCTTTCTTT. Based on the CDR3 plus reference TRBV5-1 and TRBJ1-1, the full variable domain is KAGVTQTPRYLIKTRGQQVTLSCSPISGHRSVSWYQQTPGQGLQFLFEYFSETQRNKGNFPGRFSGRQFSNSRSEMNVSTLELGDSALYLCASSSRRDGGNTEAFFGQGTRLTVV.

This clonotype showed up many times. The chain is built from TRBV6-2 or TRBV6-3 and TRBJ1-5; no reliable D call. In germline, CDR1 is MNHEY, CDR2 SVGEGT. This CDR3 comprises 15 residues. The V gene lost 7 bases and the J gene lost 3 bases, with 16 bases spanning the gap. The DNA for the CDR3 is TGTGCCAGCACCTCCCGTAGGAGCAACAATCAGCCCCAGCATTTT. Its translation: CASTSRRSNNQPQHF.

This clonotype was seen at least ten times. The chain couples TRBV6-2 or TRBV6-3 to TRBJ2-7; D is perhaps TRBD2 (5 bases). The germline V gene has CDR1 MNHEY and CDR2 SVGEGT. Deletions cut 4 bases from V and 2 bases from J, with 15 bases between. This CDR3 contains 15 residues. Here the CDR3 DNA reads TGTGCCAGCAGTTTTGGACTGCCGGCCGCCTACGAGCAGTACTTC. Translating gives CASSFGLPAAYEQYF.

This clonotype was recorded at least ten times. This rearrangement joins TRBV7-2 to TRBJ2-7; D perhaps matches TRBD1 (6 bases). CDR1 SGHTA and CDR2 FQGNSA come from the germline V gene. Trimming shortened V by 2 bases and J by 7 bases, and 21 bases separated the two germline ends. This CDR3 comprises 16 residues. This chain's CDR3 is CASSLRNTGSWTEQYF. CDR3 in DNA: TGTGCCAGCAGCTTACGGAACACAGGGTCGTGGACTGAGCAGTACTTC.

This chain connects TRBV7-8 to TRBJ2-6; the D gene is possibly TRBD2 (6 bases). V was trimmed by 5 bases and J by 2 bases, leaving 10 bases between them. Per germline, CDR1 SGHVS and CDR2 FQNEAQ. This CDR3 contains 15 residues. For the CDR3, the DNA is TGTGCCAGCAGCCGGTCGGGAGCTGGGGCCAACGTCCTGACTTTC. Protein product: CASSRSGAGANVLTF.

This clonotype was detected ten times or more. The chain uses TRBV6-2 or TRBV6-3 and TRBJ1-2; 8 positions agree with TRBD1. J gave up 1 base and V 5 bases, and 18 bases lay outside the gene matches. The CDR3 loop spans 19 amino acids. Germline CDR1 is MNHEY and CDR2 is SVGEGT. The CDR3: CASSQYLRQGRRSNYGYTF. The CDR3 DNA reads as TGTGCCAGCAGTCAATACCTCCGACAGGGGAGAAGGAGTAACTATGGCTACACCTTC.

As DNA, the CDR3 is TGTGCCAGCAGTTTCGTGGGAGTCCGGACCGGGGAGCTGTTTTTT. Amino acids: CASSFVGVRTGELFF. This chain connects TRBV27 to TRBJ2-2; tentatively, D is TRBD2 (5 bases). This CDR3 region has 15 residues. CDR1 and CDR2 (germline): MNHEY, SMNVEV (reference sequence). The V gene lost 3 bases and the J gene lost 5 bases, with 13 bases spanning the gap.

Many counts were recorded for this clonotype. The chain has TRBV5-4 and TRBJ2-7, with D possibly matching TRBD1 (5 bases). CDR3 length equals 14 residues. Germline values: CDR1 SGHNT, CDR2 YYREEE (reference sequence). With 0 bases removed from V and 5 bases from J, the gap between germline ends came to 12 bases. In nucleotides, the CDR3 is TGTGCCAGCAGCTTGGGACAGCCAAGGAACGAGCAGTACTTC. This gives the protein CASSLGQPRNEQYF.

This clonotype was seen many times. This chain uses TRBV5-1 with TRBJ1-1; TRBD1 matches at 8 bases. The CDR3 runs to 15 residues. The ends lost 4 bases at V and 3 bases at J; junction bases unmatched: 8. Germline lookup yields CDR1 SGHRS and CDR2 YFSETQ. The CDR3 region has the DNA TGCGCCAGCAGCGAGACGACAGGGGTGGACACTGAAGCTTTCTTT. Amino acid sequence: CASSETTGVDTEAFF.

This clonotype has a count of ten or more. V is TRBV24-1 and J is TRBJ2-5; D not certain. This CDR3 contains 13 residues. CDR1 and CDR2 from the germline V gene are KGHDR and SFDVKD. Trimming took off 3 bases at V and 4 bases at J, with 8 bases between the two ends. For the CDR3, the DNA is TGTGCCACCAGTGATACGACCACAGAGACCCAGTACTTC. Translating gives CATSDTTTETQYF.

In its sample, this clonotype was seen many times. The junction does not match germline at one end; this may be a read error. The V gene is TRBV6-1, the J gene TRBJ1-3; D possibly corresponds to TRBD1 (5 bases). CDR3 length equals 17 residues. The germline CDR1 and CDR2 sequences are MNHNS and SASEGT. This chain's CDR3 is CASALFASQGSGNIIYF. The CDR3 DNA is TGTGCCAGCGCCCTGTTCGCGTCCCAGGGTTCTGGAAACATCATATATTTT.

The chain combines TRBV25-1 with TRBJ2-5; D unclear. The CDR3 covers 16 residues. V dropped 2 bases and J dropped 7 bases, with 20 bases sitting between them. CDR1 is MGHDK and CDR2 is SYGVNS in the germline V gene. CDR3 bases: TGTGCCAGCAGTGAAGTAACGTCAGGACGATTTGGGACCCAGTACTTC. Encoded protein: CASSEVTSGRFGTQYF. Full variable domain (remainder filled in from reference TRBV25-1 and TRBJ2-5): EADIYQTPRYLVIGTGKKITLECSQTMGHDKMYWYQQDPGMELHLIHYSYGVNSTEKGDLSSESTVSRIRTEHFPLTLESARPSHTSQYLCASSEVTSGRFGTQYFGPGTRLLVL.

This clonotype appeared a single time. This rearrangement joins TRBV12-3 or TRBV12-4 to TRBJ2-2; D possibly corresponds to TRBD2 (5 bases). There are 15 residues in the CDR3. V shed 1 base and J shed 3 bases, with 9 bases lying between them. The CDR3, as DNA: TGTGCCAGCAGTTTAGAGGACTCCTACACCGGGGAGCTGTTTTTT. Encoded protein: CASSLEDSYTGELFF.

This clonotype has at least ten counts. J is TRBJ1-5 and V is TRBV28; D gene unclear. V lost 2 bases and J 0 bases, leaving 11 bases between the germline ends. Germline loops: CDR1 MDHEN, CDR2 SYDVKM. This CDR3 region has 16 residues. CDR3 sequence reads: CASSLKTQYSNQPQHF. CDR3 DNA sequence: TGTGCCAGCAGTTTAAAAACCCAGTATAGCAATCAGCCCCAGCATTTT.

Regarding this clonotype: This may come from a read error, since a much larger clone is one base off. The chain carries TRBV6-2 or TRBV6-3 and TRBJ2-7; no reliable D call. Trimming took 1 base from V and 9 from J, leaving 10 bases between them. CDR1 MNHEY and CDR2 SVGEGT come from the germline V gene. The CDR3 runs to 12 residues. The CDR3 reads CASSYCFRGQYF. The CDR3 DNA reads as TGTGCCAGCAGTTACTGCTTCCGCGGGCAGTACTTC.

This clonotype has a count of ten or more. This rearrangement joins TRBV20-1 to TRBJ1-6; a weak D match, TRBD1 (5 bases). CDR3 size: 15 residues. Germline V CDR1 and CDR2: DFQATT, SNEGSKA (reference sequence). The V and J ends lost 0 bases and 9 bases respectively, with 15 bases between them. In DNA form, the CDR3 reads TGCAGTGCTAGAGATTGGGACCTCGAGGGTTCACCCCTCCACTTT. Translation gives CSARDWDLEGSPLHF.

This clonotype appeared many times. The chain couples TRBV5-1 to TRBJ1-1, with a weak D call TRBD1 (6 bases). The CDR3 sequence is 16 residues long. Germline V gene data show CDR1 as SGHRS and CDR2 as YFSETQ. Deletions cut 1 base from V and 1 base from J, with 14 bases between. The CDR3 region has the DNA TGCGCCAGCAGCTTGTCGCTTATGACAGGGAACACTGAAGCTTTCTTT. Its translation: CASSLSLMTGNTEAFF.